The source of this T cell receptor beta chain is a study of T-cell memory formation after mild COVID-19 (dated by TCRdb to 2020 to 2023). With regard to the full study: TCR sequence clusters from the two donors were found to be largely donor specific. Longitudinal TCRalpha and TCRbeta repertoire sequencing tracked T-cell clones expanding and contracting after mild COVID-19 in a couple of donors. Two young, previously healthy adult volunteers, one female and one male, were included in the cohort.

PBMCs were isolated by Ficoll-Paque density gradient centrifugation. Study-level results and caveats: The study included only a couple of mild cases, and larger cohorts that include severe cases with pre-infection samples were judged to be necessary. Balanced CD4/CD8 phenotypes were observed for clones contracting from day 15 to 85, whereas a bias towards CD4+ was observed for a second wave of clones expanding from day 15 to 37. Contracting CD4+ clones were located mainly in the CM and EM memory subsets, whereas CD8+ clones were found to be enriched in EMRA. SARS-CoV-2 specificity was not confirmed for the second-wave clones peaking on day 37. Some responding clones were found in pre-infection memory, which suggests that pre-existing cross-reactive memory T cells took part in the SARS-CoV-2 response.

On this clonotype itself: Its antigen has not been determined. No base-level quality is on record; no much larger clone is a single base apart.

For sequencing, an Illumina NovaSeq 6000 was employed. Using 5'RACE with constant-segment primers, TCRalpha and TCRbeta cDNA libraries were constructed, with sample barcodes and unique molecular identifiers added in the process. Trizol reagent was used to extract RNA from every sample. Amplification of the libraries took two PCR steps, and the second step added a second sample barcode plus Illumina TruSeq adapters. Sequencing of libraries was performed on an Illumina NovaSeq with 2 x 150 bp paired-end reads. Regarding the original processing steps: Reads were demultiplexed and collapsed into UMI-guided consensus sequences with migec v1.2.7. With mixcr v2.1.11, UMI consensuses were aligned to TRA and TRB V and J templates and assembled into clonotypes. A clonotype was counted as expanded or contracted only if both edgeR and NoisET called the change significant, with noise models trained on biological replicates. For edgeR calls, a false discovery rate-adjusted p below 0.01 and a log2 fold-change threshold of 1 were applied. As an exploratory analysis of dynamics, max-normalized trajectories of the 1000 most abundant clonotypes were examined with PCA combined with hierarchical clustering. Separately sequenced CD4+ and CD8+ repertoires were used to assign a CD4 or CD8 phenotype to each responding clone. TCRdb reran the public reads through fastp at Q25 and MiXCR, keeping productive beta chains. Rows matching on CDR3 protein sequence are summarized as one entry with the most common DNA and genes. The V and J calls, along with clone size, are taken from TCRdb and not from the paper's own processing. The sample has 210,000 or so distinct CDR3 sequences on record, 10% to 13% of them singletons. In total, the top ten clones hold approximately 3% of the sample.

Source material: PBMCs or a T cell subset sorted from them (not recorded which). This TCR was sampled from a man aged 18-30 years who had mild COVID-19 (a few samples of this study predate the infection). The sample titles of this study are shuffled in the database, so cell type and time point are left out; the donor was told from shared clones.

DNA sequence: TGTGCCAGCAGTTTGTCCCCCTCCACCAACACCATATATTTT. Translated, this is CASSLSPSTNTIYF. The rearranged segments are TRBV12-3 or TRBV12-4 and TRBJ1-3; no confident D gene assignment can be made. The CDR3 covers 14 residues, taking in both the cysteine and the phenylalanine. Solely the CDR3 DNA is kept, with 42 bases framed from the first base. V sheds 3 bases and J sheds 7 bases, leaving 13 bases between their ends.